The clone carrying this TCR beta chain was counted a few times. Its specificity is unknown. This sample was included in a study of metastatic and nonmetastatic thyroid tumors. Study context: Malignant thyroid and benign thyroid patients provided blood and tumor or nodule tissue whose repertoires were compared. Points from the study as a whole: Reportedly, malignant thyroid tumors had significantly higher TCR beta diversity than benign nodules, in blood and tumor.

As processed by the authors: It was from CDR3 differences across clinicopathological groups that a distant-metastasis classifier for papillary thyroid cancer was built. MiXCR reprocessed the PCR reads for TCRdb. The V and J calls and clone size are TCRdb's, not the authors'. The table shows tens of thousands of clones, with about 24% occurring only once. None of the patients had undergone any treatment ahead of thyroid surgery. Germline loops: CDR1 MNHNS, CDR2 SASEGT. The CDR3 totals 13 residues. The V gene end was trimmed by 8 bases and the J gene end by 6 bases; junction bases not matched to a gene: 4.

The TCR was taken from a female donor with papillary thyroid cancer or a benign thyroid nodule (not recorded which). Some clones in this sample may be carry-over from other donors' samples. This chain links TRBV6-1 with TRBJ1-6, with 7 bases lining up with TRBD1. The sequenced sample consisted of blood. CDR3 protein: CASYRDSNSPLHF. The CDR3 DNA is TGTGCCAGCTACCGGGACAGTAATTCACCCCTCCACTTT.